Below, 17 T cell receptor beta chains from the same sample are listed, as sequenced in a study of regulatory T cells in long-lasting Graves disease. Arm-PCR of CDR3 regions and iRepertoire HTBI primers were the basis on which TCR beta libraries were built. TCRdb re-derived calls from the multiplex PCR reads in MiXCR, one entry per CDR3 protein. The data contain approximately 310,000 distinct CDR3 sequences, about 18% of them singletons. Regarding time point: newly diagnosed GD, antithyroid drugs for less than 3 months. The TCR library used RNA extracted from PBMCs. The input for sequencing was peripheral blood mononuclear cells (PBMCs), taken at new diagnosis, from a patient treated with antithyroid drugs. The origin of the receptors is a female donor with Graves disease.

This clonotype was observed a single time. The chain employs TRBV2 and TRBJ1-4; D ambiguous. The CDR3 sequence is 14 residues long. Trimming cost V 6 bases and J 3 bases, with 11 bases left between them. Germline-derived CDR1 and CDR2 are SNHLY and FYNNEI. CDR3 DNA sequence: TGTGCCAGCAGCTTTGGAGGGCCTAATGAAAAACTGTTTTTT. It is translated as CASSFGGPNEKLFF.

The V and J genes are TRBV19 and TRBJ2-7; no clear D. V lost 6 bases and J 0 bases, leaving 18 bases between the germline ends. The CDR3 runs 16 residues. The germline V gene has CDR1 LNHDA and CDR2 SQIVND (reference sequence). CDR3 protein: CASSGRGGLSSYEQYF. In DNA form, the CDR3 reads TGTGCCAGTAGCGGTCGCGGTGGGCTGAGCTCCTACGAGCAGTACTTC.

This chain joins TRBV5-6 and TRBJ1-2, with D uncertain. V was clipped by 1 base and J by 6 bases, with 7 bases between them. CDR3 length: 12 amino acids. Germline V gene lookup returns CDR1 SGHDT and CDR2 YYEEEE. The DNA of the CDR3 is TGTGCCAGCAGCTTGTCCGGGGATGGCTACACCTTC. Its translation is CASSLSGDGYTF.

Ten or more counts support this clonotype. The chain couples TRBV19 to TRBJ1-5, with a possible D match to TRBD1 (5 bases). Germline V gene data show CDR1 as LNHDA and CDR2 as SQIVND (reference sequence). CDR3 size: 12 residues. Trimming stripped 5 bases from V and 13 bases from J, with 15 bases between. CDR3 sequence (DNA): TGTGCCAGTAGTTATACAGGAGATCAACAGCATTTT. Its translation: CASSYTGDQQHF.

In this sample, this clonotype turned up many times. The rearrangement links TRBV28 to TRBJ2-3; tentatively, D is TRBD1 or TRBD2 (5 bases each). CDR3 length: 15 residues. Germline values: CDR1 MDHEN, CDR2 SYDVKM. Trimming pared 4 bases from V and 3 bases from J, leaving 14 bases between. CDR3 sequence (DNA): TGTGCCAGCAGTTCCCGGATTGGGGGAACAGATACGCAGTATTTT. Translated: CASSSRIGGTDTQYF.

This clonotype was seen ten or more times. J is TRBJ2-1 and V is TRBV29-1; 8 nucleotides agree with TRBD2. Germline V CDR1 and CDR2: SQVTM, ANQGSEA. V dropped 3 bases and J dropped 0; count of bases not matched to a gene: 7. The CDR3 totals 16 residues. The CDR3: CSVDGLAGYSYNEQFF. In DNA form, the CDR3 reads TGCAGCGTTGATGGGCTAGCGGGTTACTCCTACAATGAGCAGTTCTTC.

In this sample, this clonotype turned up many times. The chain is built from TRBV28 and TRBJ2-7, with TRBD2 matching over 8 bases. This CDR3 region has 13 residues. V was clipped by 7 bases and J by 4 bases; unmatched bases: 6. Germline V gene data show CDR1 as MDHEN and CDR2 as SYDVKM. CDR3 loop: CASTRGGGYEQYF. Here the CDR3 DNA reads TGTGCCAGCACCCGGGGGGGAGGGTACGAGCAGTACTTC.

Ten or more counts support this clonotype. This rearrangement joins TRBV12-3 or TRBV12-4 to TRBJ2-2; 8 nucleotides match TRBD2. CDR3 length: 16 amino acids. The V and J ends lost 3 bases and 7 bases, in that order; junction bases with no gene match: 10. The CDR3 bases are TGTGCCAGCAGTTTCGCCCGGACTAGCTCGGGCGGGGAGCTGTTTTTT. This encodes CASSFARTSSGGELFF.

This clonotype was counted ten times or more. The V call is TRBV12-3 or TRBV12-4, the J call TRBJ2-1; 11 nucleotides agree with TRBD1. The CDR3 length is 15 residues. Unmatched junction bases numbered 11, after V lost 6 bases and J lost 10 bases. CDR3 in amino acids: CASRAGTGGMWEQFF. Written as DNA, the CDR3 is TGTGCCAGCAGGGCAGGGACAGGGGGTATGTGGGAGCAGTTCTTC.

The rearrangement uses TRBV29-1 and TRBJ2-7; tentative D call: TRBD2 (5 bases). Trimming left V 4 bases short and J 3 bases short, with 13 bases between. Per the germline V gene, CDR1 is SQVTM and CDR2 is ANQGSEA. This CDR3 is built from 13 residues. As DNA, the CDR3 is TGCAGCGTTGCGGCCCCGGAGGACTACGAGCAGTACTTC. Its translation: CSVAAPEDYEQYF.

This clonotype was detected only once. The CDR3 spells CASGGNKSLSYTQYF. CDR3 sequence (DNA): TGTGCCAGCGGGGGCAATAAGAGTCTTTCGTATACGCAGTATTTT. The chain is built from TRBV9 and TRBJ2-3, with D maybe TRBD1 (6 bases). The length of the CDR3 is 15 residues. Germline CDR1 SGDLS, CDR2 YYNGEE. V was pared by 7 bases and J by 7 bases, with 22 bases between.

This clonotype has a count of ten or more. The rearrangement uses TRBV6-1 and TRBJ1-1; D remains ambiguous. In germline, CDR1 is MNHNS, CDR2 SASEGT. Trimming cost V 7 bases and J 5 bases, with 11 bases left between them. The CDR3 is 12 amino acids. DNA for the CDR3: TGTGCCAGCACCGATCGGAGGACTGAAGCTTTCTTT. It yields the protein CASTDRRTEAFF.

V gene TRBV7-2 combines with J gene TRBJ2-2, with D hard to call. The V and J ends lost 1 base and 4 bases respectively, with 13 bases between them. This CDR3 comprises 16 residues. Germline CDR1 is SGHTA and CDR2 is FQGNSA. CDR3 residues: CASSLVGGVFTGELFF. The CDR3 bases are TGTGCCAGCAGCTTAGTGGGTGGAGTTTTCACCGGGGAGCTGTTTTTT.

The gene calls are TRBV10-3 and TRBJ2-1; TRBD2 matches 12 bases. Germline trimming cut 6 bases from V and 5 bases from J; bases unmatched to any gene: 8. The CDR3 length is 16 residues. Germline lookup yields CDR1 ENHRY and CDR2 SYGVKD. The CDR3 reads CAISSSTSGSHNEQFF. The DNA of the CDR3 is TGTGCCATCAGCTCTTCGACTAGCGGGAGCCACAATGAGCAGTTCTTC.

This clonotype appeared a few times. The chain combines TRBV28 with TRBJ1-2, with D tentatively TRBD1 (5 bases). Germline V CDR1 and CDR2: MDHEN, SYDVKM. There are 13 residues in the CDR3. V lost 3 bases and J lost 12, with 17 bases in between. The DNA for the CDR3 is TGTGCCAGCAGTTTGGGCAGGGCCCTAGGCCACACCTTC. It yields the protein CASSLGRALGHTF.

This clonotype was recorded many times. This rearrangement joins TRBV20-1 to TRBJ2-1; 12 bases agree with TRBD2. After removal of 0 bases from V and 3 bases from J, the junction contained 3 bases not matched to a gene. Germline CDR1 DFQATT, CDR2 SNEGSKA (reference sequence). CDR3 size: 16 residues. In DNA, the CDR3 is TGCAGTGCTAGAGATCCGGGACTAGCGGGCTACAATGAGCAGTTCTTC. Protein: CSARDPGLAGYNEQFF.

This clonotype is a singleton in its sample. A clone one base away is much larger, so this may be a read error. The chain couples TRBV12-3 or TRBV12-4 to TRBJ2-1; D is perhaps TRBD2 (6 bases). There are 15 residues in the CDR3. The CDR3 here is CAGRTLRDSRNEQFF. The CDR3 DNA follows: TGTGCCGGCAGAACCCTCCGGGACTCCCGTAATGAGCAGTTCTTC.